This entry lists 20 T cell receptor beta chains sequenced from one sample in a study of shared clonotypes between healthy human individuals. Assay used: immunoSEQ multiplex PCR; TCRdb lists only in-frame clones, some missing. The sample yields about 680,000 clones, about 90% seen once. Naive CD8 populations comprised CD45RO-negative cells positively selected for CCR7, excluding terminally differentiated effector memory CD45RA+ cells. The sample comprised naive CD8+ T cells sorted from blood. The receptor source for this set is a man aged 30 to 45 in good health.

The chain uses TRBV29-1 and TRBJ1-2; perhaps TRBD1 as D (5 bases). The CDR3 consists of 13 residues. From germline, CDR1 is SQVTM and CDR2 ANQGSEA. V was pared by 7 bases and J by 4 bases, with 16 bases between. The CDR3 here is CSASRDSAYGYTF. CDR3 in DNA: TGCAGCGCCAGCCGCGACAGCGCCTATGGCTACACCTTC.

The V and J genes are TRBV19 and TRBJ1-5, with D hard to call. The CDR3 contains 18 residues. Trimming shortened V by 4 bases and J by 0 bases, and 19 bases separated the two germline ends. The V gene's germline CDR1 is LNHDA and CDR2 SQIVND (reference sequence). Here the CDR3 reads CASSNRLGLEDSNQPQHF. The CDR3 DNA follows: TGTGCCAGTAGTAATCGGCTGGGCCTAGAAGATAGCAATCAGCCCCAGCATTTT.

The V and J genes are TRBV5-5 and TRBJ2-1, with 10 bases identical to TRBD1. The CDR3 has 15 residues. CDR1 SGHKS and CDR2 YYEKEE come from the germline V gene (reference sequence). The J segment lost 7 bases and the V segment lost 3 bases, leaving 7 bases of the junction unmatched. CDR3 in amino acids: CASSSSGTGVNEQFF. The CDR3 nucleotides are TGTGCCAGCAGCTCCTCCGGGACAGGGGTGAATGAGCAGTTCTTC.

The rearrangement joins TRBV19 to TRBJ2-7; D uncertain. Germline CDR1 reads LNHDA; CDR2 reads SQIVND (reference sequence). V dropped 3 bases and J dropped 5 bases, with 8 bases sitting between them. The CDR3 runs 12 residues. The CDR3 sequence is CASSMYGDEQYF. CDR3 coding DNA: TGTGCCAGTAGTATGTATGGGGACGAGCAGTACTTC.

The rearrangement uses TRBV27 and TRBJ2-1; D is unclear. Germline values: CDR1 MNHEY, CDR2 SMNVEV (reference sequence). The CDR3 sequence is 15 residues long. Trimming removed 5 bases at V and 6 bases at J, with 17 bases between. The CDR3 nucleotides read TGTGCCAGCAGTCCGAACCCGACCCTACCCAATGAGCAGTTCTTC. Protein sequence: CASSPNPTLPNEQFF.

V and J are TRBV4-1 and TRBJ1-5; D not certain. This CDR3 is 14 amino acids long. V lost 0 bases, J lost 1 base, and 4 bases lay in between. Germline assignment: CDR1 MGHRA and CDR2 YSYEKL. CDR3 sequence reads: CASSQDGSNQPQHF. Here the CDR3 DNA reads TGCGCCAGCAGCCAAGATGGCAGCAATCAGCCCCAGCATTTT.

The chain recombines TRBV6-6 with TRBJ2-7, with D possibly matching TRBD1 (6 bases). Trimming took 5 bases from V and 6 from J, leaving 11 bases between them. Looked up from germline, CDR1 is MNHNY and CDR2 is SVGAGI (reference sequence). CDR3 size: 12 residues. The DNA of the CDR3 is TGTGCCAGCAGTCTTCAGGGGTTCGAGCAGTACTTC. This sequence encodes CASSLQGFEQYF.

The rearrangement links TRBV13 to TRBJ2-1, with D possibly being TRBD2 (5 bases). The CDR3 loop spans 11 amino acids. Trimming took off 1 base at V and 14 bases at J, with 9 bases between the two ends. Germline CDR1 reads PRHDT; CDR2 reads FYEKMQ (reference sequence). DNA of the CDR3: TGTGCCAGCAGCTTAGTGGGAGTGAAGTTCTTC. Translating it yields CASSLVGVKFF.

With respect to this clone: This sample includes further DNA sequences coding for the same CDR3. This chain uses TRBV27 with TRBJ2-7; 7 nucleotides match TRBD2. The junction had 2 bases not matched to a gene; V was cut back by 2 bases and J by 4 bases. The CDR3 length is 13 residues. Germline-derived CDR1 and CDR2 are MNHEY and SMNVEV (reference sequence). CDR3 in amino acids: CASSLGGGYEQYF. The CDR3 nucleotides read TGTGCCAGCAGTTTAGGGGGGGGATACGAGCAGTACTTC.

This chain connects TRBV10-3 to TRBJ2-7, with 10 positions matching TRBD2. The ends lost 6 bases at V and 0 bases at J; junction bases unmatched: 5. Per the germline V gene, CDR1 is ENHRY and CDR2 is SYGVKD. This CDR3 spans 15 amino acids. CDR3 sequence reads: CAIRGTSASSYEQYF. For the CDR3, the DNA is TGTGCCATCAGGGGGACTAGCGCGAGCTCCTACGAGCAGTACTTC.

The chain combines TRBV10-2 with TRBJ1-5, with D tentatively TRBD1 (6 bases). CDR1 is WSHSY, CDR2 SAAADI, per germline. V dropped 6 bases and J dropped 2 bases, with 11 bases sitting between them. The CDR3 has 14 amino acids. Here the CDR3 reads CASREGGGNQPQHF. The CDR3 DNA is TGCGCCAGCAGGGAGGGGGGTGGCAATCAGCCCCAGCATTTT.

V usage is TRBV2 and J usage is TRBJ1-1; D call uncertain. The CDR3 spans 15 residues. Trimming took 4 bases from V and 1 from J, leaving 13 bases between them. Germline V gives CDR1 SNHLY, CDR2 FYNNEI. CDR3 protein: CASSVSPGKNTEAFF. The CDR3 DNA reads TGTGCCAGCAGTGTGTCCCCCGGTAAGAACACTGAAGCTTTCTTT.

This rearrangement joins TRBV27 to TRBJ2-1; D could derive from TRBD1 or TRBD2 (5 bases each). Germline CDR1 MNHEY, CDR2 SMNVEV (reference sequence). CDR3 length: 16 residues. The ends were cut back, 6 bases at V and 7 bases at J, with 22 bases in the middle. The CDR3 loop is CASRLRTGRFLNEQFF. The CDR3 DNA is TGTGCCAGCAGGCTCCGAACGGGGCGGTTTTTAAATGAGCAGTTCTTC.

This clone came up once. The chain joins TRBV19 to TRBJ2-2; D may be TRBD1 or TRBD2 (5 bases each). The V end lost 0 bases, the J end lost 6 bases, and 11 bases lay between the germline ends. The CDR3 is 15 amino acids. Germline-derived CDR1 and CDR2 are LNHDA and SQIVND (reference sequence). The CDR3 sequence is CASSIDLGTPGELFF. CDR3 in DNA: TGTGCCAGTAGTATAGATCTGGGGACCCCCGGGGAGCTGTTTTTT. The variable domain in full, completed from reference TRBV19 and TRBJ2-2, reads DGGITQSPKYLFRKEGQNVTLSCEQNLNHDAMYWYRQDPGQGLRLIYYSQIVNDFQKGDIAEGYSVSREKKESFPLTVTSAQKNPTAFYLCASSIDLGTPGELFFGEGSRLTVL.

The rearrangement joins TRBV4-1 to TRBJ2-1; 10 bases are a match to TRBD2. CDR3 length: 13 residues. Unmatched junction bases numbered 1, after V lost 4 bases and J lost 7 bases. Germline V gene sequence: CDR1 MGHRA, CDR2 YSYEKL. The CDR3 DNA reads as TGCGCCAGCAGCCGGACTAGCGGAAATGAGCAGTTCTTC. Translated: CASSRTSGNEQFF.

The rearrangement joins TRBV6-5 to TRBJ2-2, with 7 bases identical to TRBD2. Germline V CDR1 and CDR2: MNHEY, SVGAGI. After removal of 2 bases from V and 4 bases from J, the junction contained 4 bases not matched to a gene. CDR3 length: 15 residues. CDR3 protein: CASSYVREFTGELFF. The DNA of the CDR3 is TGTGCCAGCAGTTACGTGCGGGAGTTCACCGGGGAGCTGTTTTTT.

CDR3 coding DNA: TGTGCCAGCAGCCAAGAGGTCGGTTTTCAGCAGTATTTT. Translated, it gives CASSQEVGFQQYF. The chain employs TRBV14 and TRBJ2-3; D gene ambiguous. CDR3 size: 13 residues. The V gene lost 0 bases and the J gene lost 11 bases, with 12 bases spanning the gap. CDR1 SGHDN and CDR2 FVKESK come from the germline V gene.

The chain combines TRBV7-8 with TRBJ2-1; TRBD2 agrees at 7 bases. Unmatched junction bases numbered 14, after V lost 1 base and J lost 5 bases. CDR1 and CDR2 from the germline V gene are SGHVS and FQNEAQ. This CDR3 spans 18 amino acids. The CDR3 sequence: CASSLGIRVSRENNEQFF. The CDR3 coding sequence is TGTGCCAGCAGCTTAGGCATTCGCGTCTCGCGGGAGAACAATGAGCAGTTCTTC.

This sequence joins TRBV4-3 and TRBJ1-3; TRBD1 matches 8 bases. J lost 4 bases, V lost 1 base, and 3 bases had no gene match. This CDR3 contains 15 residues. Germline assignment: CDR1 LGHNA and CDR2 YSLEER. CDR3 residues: CASSQGTGSGNTIYF. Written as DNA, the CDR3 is TGCGCCAGCAGCCAAGGGACAGGGTCCGGAAACACCATATATTTT.

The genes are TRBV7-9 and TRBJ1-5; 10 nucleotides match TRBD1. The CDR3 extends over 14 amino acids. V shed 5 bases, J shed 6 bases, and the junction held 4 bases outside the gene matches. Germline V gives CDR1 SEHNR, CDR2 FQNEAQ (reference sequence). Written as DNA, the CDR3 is TGTGCCAGCAGCCCAGGGACAGGGGTTCAGCCCCAGCATTTT. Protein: CASSPGTGVQPQHF. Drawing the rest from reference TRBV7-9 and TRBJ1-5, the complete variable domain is DTGVSQNPRHKITKRGQNVTFRCDPISEHNRLYWYRQTLGQGPEFLTYFQNEAQLEKSRLLSDRFSAERPKGSFSTLEIQRTEQGDSAMYLCASSPGTGVQPQHFGDGTRLSIL.